Presented here are 27 T cell receptor beta chains from one specimen sequenced in a study of blood T cell repertoires in COVID-19 (TCRdb year 2020). Library creation used the immunoSEQ multiplex PCR assay. TCRdb took over this immuneACCESS table, retaining in-frame rearrangements with V and J assigned. Such tables are incomplete; in checked studies, under half of the missing clones stem from an unresolved V gene, and the remainder is unexplained. The sample table contains 70,000 to 95,000 clones; only one count was recorded for roughly nine tenths of them. Together, the top ten hold roughly 1.5% of the sample. Sample: peripheral blood. Source of these receptors: a human donor with active COVID-19. The donor label of this sample is uncertain.

CDR3 sequence: CSAPLDRMDFGYTF. CDR3 in DNA: TGCAGCGCCCCCCTTGACAGGATGGACTTTGGCTACACCTTC. This chain uses TRBV29-1 with TRBJ1-2; TRBD1 might be the D (6 bases). This CDR3 has 14 residues. Trimming pared 7 bases from V and 7 bases from J, leaving 22 bases between. Germline V lookup: CDR1 SQVTM, CDR2 ANQGSEA.

As regards this clone: The germline gene is not matched at one end of the junction; a read error may be the cause. The gene calls are TRBV3-1 (or the pseudogene TRBV3-2) and TRBJ2-1; the D is unclear. The CDR3 consists of 12 residues. Germline-derived CDR1 and CDR2 are LGHDT and YNNKEL (reference sequence). The CDR3 DNA follows: TGTGCCAGCAGCCAAGACACCTTACGGGTGGTCTTC. Residues: CASSQDTLRVVF.

The J gene is TRBJ2-1, the V gene TRBV6-4; D is possibly TRBD1 (6 bases). Trimming removed 0 bases from V and 5 bases from J, with 14 bases in between. CDR1 MRHNA and CDR2 SNTAGT come from the germline V gene. The CDR3 has 16 residues. The CDR3 loop is CASSDSGAARHNEQFF. The DNA for the CDR3 is TGTGCCAGCAGTGACTCGGGGGCGGCCAGACACAATGAGCAGTTCTTC.

The chain is built from TRBV27 and TRBJ2-1; no reliable D call. V lost 1 base to trimming and J lost 9 bases, with 7 bases between them. Germline V gene lookup returns CDR1 MNHEY and CDR2 SMNVEV (reference sequence). The length of the CDR3 is 12 residues. The CDR3 here is CASSLWASEQFF. DNA of the CDR3: TGTGCCAGCAGTTTATGGGCAAGTGAGCAGTTCTTC.

The chain uses TRBV9 and TRBJ2-1, with 11 nucleotides matching TRBD2. The CDR3 runs 16 residues. Per the germline V gene, CDR1 is SGDLS and CDR2 is YYNGEE. J was trimmed by 2 bases and V by 3 bases; bases with no gene match: 4. The CDR3 sequence is CASSAFSGGAYNEQFF. The CDR3 DNA reads as TGTGCCAGCAGCGCCTTTAGCGGGGGGGCCTACAATGAGCAGTTCTTC.

The V call is TRBV7-2, the J call TRBJ2-7; D call uncertain. Germline CDR1 reads SGHTA; CDR2 reads FQGNSA. The CDR3 runs to 13 residues. Trimming pared 2 bases from V and 6 bases from J, leaving 11 bases between. Written as DNA, the CDR3 is TGTGCCAGCAGCTTATCGCGCCCCTCCGAGCAGTACTTC. It is translated as CASSLSRPSEQYF. Full variable domain (outside the CDR3, taken from reference TRBV7-2 and TRBJ2-7): GAGVSQSPSNKVTEKGKDVELRCDPISGHTALYWYRQSLGQGLEFLIYFQGNSAPDKSGLPSDRFSAERTGGSVSTLTIQRTQQEDSAVYLCASSLSRPSEQYFGPGTRLTVT.

The chain employs TRBV6-2 or TRBV6-3 and TRBJ2-3; D might be TRBD2 (6 bases). V dropped 6 bases and J dropped 2 bases, with 15 bases sitting between them. In germline, CDR1 is MNHEY, CDR2 SVGEGT. The CDR3 sequence is 15 residues long. For the CDR3, the DNA is TGTGCCAGCAGCCACCGGCGGGGAAACACAGATACGCAGTATTTT. This encodes CASSHRRGNTDTQYF.

This chain joins TRBV7-3 and TRBJ2-3, with TRBD1 matching over 9 bases. V gave up 5 bases and J gave up 1 base; unmatched junction bases: 4. CDR3 length: 15 amino acids. Germline V gene lookup returns CDR1 SGHTA and CDR2 FQGTGA. The CDR3 region is CASSTHRGRTDTQYF. The CDR3, as DNA: TGTGCCAGCAGCACCCACAGGGGGCGCACAGATACGCAGTATTTT. The complete variable domain, with remaining parts taken from reference TRBV7-3 and TRBJ2-3, reads GAGVSQTPSNKVTEKGKYVELRCDPISGHTALYWYRQSLGQGPEFLIYFQGTGAADDSGLPNDRFFAVRPEGSVSTLKIQRTERGDSAVYLCASSTHRGRTDTQYFGPGTRLTVL.

The V and J genes are TRBV19 and TRBJ2-1, with 7 bases aligning to TRBD1. The V and J ends lost 5 bases and 6 bases, in that order; junction bases with no gene match: 10. The CDR3 covers 15 residues. Per the germline V gene, CDR1 is LNHDA and CDR2 is SQIVND (reference sequence). The CDR3 here is CASSYGTASPNEQFF. CDR3 in DNA: TGTGCCAGTAGTTACGGGACAGCCTCCCCCAATGAGCAGTTCTTC.

Written as DNA, the CDR3 is TGTGCCAGCAGCATTAGACTAGCGGGGGGGGCTAACACAGATACGCAGTATTTT. Residues: CASSIRLAGGANTDTQYF. The rearrangement links TRBV7-2 to TRBJ2-3, with 14 bases lining up with TRBD2. The CDR3 totals 18 residues. Germline CDR1 SGHTA, CDR2 FQGNSA. With V trimmed by 5 bases and J by 2 bases, 9 bases remained unmatched. Combining the CDR3 with reference TRBV7-2 and TRBJ2-3 gives the whole variable domain GAGVSQSPSNKVTEKGKDVELRCDPISGHTALYWYRQSLGQGLEFLIYFQGNSAPDKSGLPSDRFSAERTGGSVSTLTIQRTQQEDSAVYLCASSIRLAGGANTDTQYFGPGTRLTVL.

This clone was found once. The rearrangement links TRBV5-8 to TRBJ1-6; TRBD1 agrees at 8 bases. CDR1 is SGHTS and CDR2 is YDEGEE in the germline V gene. V dropped 4 bases and J dropped 7; count of bases not matched to a gene: 7. The CDR3 length is 15 residues. The CDR3 nucleotides are TGTGCCAGCAGCAGGAGACAGGGGAGGAATTCACCCCTCCACTTT. It encodes CASSRRQGRNSPLHF.

The CDR3 reads CASSPSGTDIQYF. DNA of the CDR3: TGTGCCAGCAGCCCCAGCGGGACGGACATTCAGTACTTC. This rearrangement joins TRBV6-5 to TRBJ2-4; TRBD2 aligns across 7 bases. Losses at the gene ends were 6 bases for V and 8 bases for J; bases not matched to a gene: 7. The germline CDR1 and CDR2 sequences are MNHEY and SVGAGI. The CDR3 totals 13 residues.

The chain links TRBV7-2 to TRBJ1-2; tentatively, D is TRBD1 (6 bases). The CDR3 runs to 13 residues. Deletions cut 3 bases from V and 7 bases from J, with 12 bases between. Germline loops: CDR1 SGHTA, CDR2 FQGNSA. The CDR3 DNA reads as TGTGCCAGCAGCTTGTCAGGGGTCGGTGGCTACACCTTC. Translation gives CASSLSGVGGYTF.

The genes are TRBV7-2 and TRBJ1-2; D gene ambiguous. Per the germline V gene, CDR1 is SGHTA and CDR2 is FQGNSA. This CDR3 has 14 residues. V lost 1 base, J lost 4 bases, and 10 bases lay in between. The CDR3 loop reads CASSLEARSYGYTF. CDR3 sequence (DNA): TGTGCCAGCAGCTTAGAAGCGAGGTCCTATGGCTACACCTTC.

V usage is TRBV27 and J usage is TRBJ2-7; D possibly corresponds to TRBD1 (6 bases). In germline, CDR1 is MNHEY, CDR2 SMNVEV (reference sequence). The CDR3 spans 9 residues. Deletions cut 11 bases from V and 13 bases from J, with 15 bases between. In nucleotides, the CDR3 is TGTGCCCAGCCTGACAGGATCTACTTC. Translation: CAQPDRIYF.

This sequence joins TRBV27 and TRBJ2-1; 9 nucleotides agree with TRBD2. Trimming removed 10 bases from V and 9 bases from J; junction bases left unmatched: 22. CDR3 size: 17 residues. Germline CDR1 and CDR2: MNHEY and SMNVEV (reference sequence). The CDR3 is CATAKQRGASGDGEQFF. The CDR3 DNA follows: TGTGCCACGGCCAAGCAGCGGGGGGCCTCCGGGGACGGTGAGCAGTTCTTC.

The V call is TRBV7-2, the J call TRBJ2-6; tentatively, D is TRBD2 (6 bases). The CDR3 runs 16 residues. The germline CDR1 and CDR2 sequences are SGHTA and FQGNSA. The V end lost 0 bases, the J end lost 2 bases, and 8 bases lay between the germline ends. CDR3 sequence reads: CASSLAPGAGANVLTF. CDR3 coding DNA: TGTGCCAGCAGCTTAGCGCCGGGGGCTGGGGCCAACGTCCTGACTTTC.

J is TRBJ1-6 and V is TRBV25-1, with no clear D. Per germline, CDR1 MGHDK and CDR2 SYGVNS. Between the trimmed V and J ends, which lost 1 base and 5 bases, there was a span of 9 bases. The CDR3 runs 15 residues. The CDR3 DNA reads TGTGCCAGCAGTGAATGGAAGGGAGATAATTCACCCCTCCACTTT. As protein: CASSEWKGDNSPLHF.

The CDR3 loop is CASSLTDRVGETQYF. CDR3 sequence (DNA): TGTGCCAGCAGCTTGACGGACAGGGTAGGGGAGACCCAGTACTTC. V is TRBV5-5 and J is TRBJ2-5, with 8 bases that match TRBD1. The CDR3 covers 15 residues. The ends lost 1 base at V and 5 bases at J; junction bases unmatched: 7. Germline CDR1 SGHKS, CDR2 YYEKEE (reference sequence).

The CDR3 region is CASSPIRGRGDGYTF. The CDR3 DNA follows: TGTGCCAGCAGCCCGATCCGGGGGAGGGGGGATGGCTACACCTTC. This chain uses TRBV7-8 with TRBJ1-2; D possibly corresponds to TRBD1 (6 bases). In germline, CDR1 is SGHVS, CDR2 FQNEAQ. The V gene lost 5 bases and the J gene lost 6 bases, with 19 bases spanning the gap. This CDR3 is 15 amino acids long.

The V and J genes are TRBV7-9 and TRBJ2-3; the match to TRBD2 covers 10 bases. The CDR3 has 18 residues. J gave up 2 bases and V 9 bases, and 17 bases lay outside the gene matches. CDR1 is SEHNR and CDR2 is FQNEAQ in the germline V gene (reference sequence). CDR3 in DNA: TGTGCCAGTCAAGGTCGGACTGTAGCGGGGGGCCTCACAGATACGCAGTATTTT. Residues: CASQGRTVAGGLTDTQYF. The full variable domain, rest sourced from reference TRBV7-9 and TRBJ2-3, is DTGVSQNPRHKITKRGQNVTFRCDPISEHNRLYWYRQTLGQGPEFLTYFQNEAQLEKSRLLSDRFSAERPKGSFSTLEIQRTEQGDSAMYLCASQGRTVAGGLTDTQYFGPGTRLTVL.

This chain connects TRBV12-3 or TRBV12-4 to TRBJ1-1; 8 nucleotides line up with TRBD1. CDR3 size: 13 residues. With V trimmed by 8 bases and J by 1 base, 3 bases remained unmatched. CDR3 bases: TGTGCCAGCCGGACAGGGCCGAACACTGAAGCTTTCTTT. This sequence encodes CASRTGPNTEAFF.

V usage is TRBV5-5 and J usage is TRBJ2-1, with a weak D call TRBD2 (5 bases). From germline, CDR1 is SGHKS and CDR2 YYEKEE (reference sequence). The length of the CDR3 is 14 residues. Trimming cost V 0 bases and J 8 bases, with 12 bases left between them. The CDR3 region is CASSLAGSFDEQFF. The CDR3 bases are TGTGCCAGCAGCTTGGCGGGGTCGTTTGATGAGCAGTTCTTC. Filled out from reference TRBV5-5 and TRBJ2-1, the complete variable domain reads DAGVTQSPTHLIKTRGQQVTLRCSPISGHKSVSWYQQVLGQGPQFIFQYYEKEERGRGNFPDRFSARQFPNYSSELNVNALLLGDSALYLCASSLAGSFDEQFFGPGTRLTVL.

The rearrangement joins TRBV21-1 to TRBJ2-5; the table calls TRBD1, which could not be checked here. TRBV21-1 is a documented pseudogene. CDR3 length equals 19 residues. The CDR3: CASSKCRHCPGQGKETQYF. The CDR3 bases are TGTGCCAGCAGCAAATGTCGCCATTGTCCCGGACAGGGTAAAGAGACCCAGTACTTC.

V and J are TRBV23-1 and TRBJ1-4; 8 bases map to TRBD1. Being an ORF, TRBV23-1 has a function that is uncertain. V was clipped by 2 bases and J by 8 bases; unmatched bases: 7. The CDR3 spans 15 residues. The CDR3 nucleotides are TGCGCCAGCAGTCAAAAGGACAGGGTAAGGGAAAAACTGTTTTTT. Amino acid sequence: CASSQKDRVREKLFF.

The chain links TRBV27 to TRBJ2-4, with unresolved D. The germline V gene encodes CDR1 MNHEY and CDR2 SMNVEV (reference sequence). CDR3 length: 16 amino acids. V was clipped by 5 bases and J by 0 bases, with 14 bases between them. CDR3 loop: CASSPLSSLAKNIQYF. CDR3 coding DNA: TGTGCCAGCAGTCCCCTGAGTTCCCTAGCCAAAAACATTCAGTACTTC.

The chain recombines TRBV9 with TRBJ2-7, with 11 bases identical to TRBD1. The CDR3 has 17 residues. CDR1 is SGDLS, CDR2 YYNGEE, per germline. V shed 0 bases, J shed 3 bases, and the junction held 8 bases outside the gene matches. For the CDR3, the DNA is TGTGCCAGCAGCGTAGCTGGGACAGGGGGAATGATCTACGAGCAGTACTTC. It yields the protein CASSVAGTGGMIYEQYF.